The following is a T cell receptor (beta chain) sequence with its context. Its antigen is still unknown. The V end lost 3 bases, the J end lost 1 base, and 15 bases lay between the germline ends. Per the germline V gene, CDR1 is SGHAT and CDR2 is FQNNGV. The CDR3 loop spans 16 amino acids. TCRdb re-called the 5' RACE reads with MiXCR, one entry per CDR3 protein. Of roughly 97,000 distinct CDR3 sequences in the sample, roughly 11% were seen once. The data were obtained in a study of early T cells in non-severe SARS-CoV-2 infection. The study, taken as a whole, reports: Missing private and CD4 specificities, VDJdb matching favored anti-spike CD8 responses.

This TCR came from an adult who was a healthcare worker with PCR-confirmed SARS-CoV-2 infection or an uninfected control (not recorded which). V is TRBV11-2 and J is TRBJ1-1; D is ambiguous. The material sequenced was whole blood, taken at baseline. In DNA, the CDR3 is TGTGCCAGCAGCTTTGGAATGGCGGTATCGAACACTGAAGCTTTCTTT. Protein: CASSFGMAVSNTEAFF. Full variable domain (rest looked up from reference TRBV11-2 and TRBJ1-1): EAGVAQSPRYKIIEKRQSVAFWCNPISGHATLYWYQQILGQGPKLLIQFQNNGVVDDSQLPKDRFSAERLKGVDSTLKIQPAKLEDSAVYLCASSFGMAVSNTEAFFGQGTRLTVV.